These 19 T cell receptor beta chains share one sample of origin, sequenced in a study of shared clonotypes between healthy human individuals. Using immunoSEQ multiplex PCR, the repertoire was profiled, and TCRdb retains in-frame clones only, with some absent. Altogether approximately 1,000,000 clones are present, 60% to 85% being singletons, with the ten largest covering roughly 0.83%. Specimen: memory CD4+ T cells from PBMCs. The subset denotes: CD45RA-negative fraction. Receptor source: a man between 18 and 35 years old in good health. Some clones in this sample may be carry-over from other donors' samples.

The genes are TRBV27 and TRBJ2-7, with 10 bases matching TRBD1. From germline, CDR1 is MNHEY and CDR2 SMNVEV (reference sequence). With V trimmed by 2 bases and J by 5 bases, 9 bases remained unmatched. This CDR3 region has 16 residues. As DNA, the CDR3 is TGTGCCAGCAGTTTAAGGGGGACAGGGGTTTCCCACGAGCAGTACTTC. Its protein product is CASSLRGTGVSHEQYF.

The chain has TRBV6-1 and TRBJ1-5; perhaps TRBD1 as D (5 bases). CDR3 length equals 15 residues. CDR1 and CDR2 (germline): MNHNS, SASEGT. V was cut by 3 bases and J by 2 bases, with 11 bases left in between. The CDR3 DNA sequence: TGTGCCAGCAGTGAGCGGCAGGGACGCAATCAGCCCCAGCATTTT. This codes for CASSERQGRNQPQHF.

The CDR3 sequence: CASSDLPGVGDTQYF. As DNA, the CDR3 is TGTGCCAGCAGTGATCTTCCGGGAGTTGGAGATACGCAGTATTTT. The chain joins TRBV6-1 to TRBJ2-3, with D perhaps TRBD2 (6 bases). Germline V gene lookup returns CDR1 MNHNS and CDR2 SASEGT. Deletions cut 3 bases from V and 5 bases from J, with 15 bases between. This CDR3 contains 15 residues.

This clone was seen just once. The gene calls are TRBV6-6 and TRBJ1-5; 8 bases agree with TRBD1. After removal of 5 bases from V and 7 bases from J, the junction contained 10 bases not matched to a gene. In germline, CDR1 is MNHNY, CDR2 SVGAGI (reference sequence). The length of the CDR3 is 15 residues. In nucleotides, the CDR3 is TGTGCCAGCAGTCCCGGACAGGGAAACGGCCAGCCCCAGCATTTT. Amino acids: CASSPGQGNGQPQHF.

Note on this clone: This may come from a read error, since a much larger clone is one base off. This specimen includes other DNA sequences encoding the same CDR3. The V gene is TRBV11-2, the J gene TRBJ1-2; 8 bases are shared with TRBD1. Germline V gene lookup returns CDR1 SGHAT and CDR2 FQNNGV. The CDR3 has 13 residues. Trimming at V came to 5 bases and at J to 3 bases, leaving 2 bases not matched to a gene. The CDR3 region is CASSPDRDYGYTF. Written as DNA, the CDR3 is TGTGCCAGCAGCCCGGACAGGGACTATGGCTACACCTTC.

The chain uses TRBV7-9 and TRBJ2-3, with D unclear. Trimming left V 0 bases short and J 1 base short, with 8 bases between. This CDR3 region has 15 residues. From germline, CDR1 is SEHNR and CDR2 FQNEAQ (reference sequence). CDR3 nucleotides: TGTGCCAGCAGCTTAGCGGCGGCAGGCACAGATACGCAGTATTTT. This codes for CASSLAAAGTDTQYF.

This CDR3 reads CAISESRQQETQYF. CDR3 sequence (DNA): TGTGCCATCAGTGAGTCCCGGCAGCAAGAGACCCAGTACTTC. The rearrangement uses TRBV10-3 and TRBJ2-5; the D is unclear. The CDR3 spans 14 residues. CDR1 is ENHRY and CDR2 is SYGVKD in the germline V gene. With 0 bases removed from V and 2 bases from J, the gap between germline ends came to 7 bases.

This chain connects TRBV27 to TRBJ2-2; D call uncertain. The V gene's germline CDR1 is MNHEY and CDR2 SMNVEV (reference sequence). The CDR3 has 16 amino acids. V lost 3 bases, J lost 2 bases, and 13 bases lay in between. The CDR3 spells CASSLVGLFNTGELFF. In DNA, the CDR3 is TGTGCCAGCAGTTTGGTTGGGCTATTCAACACCGGGGAGCTGTTTTTT.

V usage is TRBV7-2 and J usage is TRBJ1-1, with 9 bases identical to TRBD1. Trimming cost V 5 bases and J 5 bases; bases outside gene matches: 9. The germline V gene has CDR1 SGHTA and CDR2 FQGNSA. The CDR3 sequence is 15 residues long. The CDR3 region is CASSNAGTGWTEAFF. CDR3 coding DNA: TGTGCCAGCAGCAACGCCGGGACAGGGTGGACTGAAGCTTTCTTT. Full variable domain (outside the CDR3, taken from reference TRBV7-2 and TRBJ1-1): GAGVSQSPSNKVTEKGKDVELRCDPISGHTALYWYRQSLGQGLEFLIYFQGNSAPDKSGLPSDRFSAERTGGSVSTLTIQRTQQEDSAVYLCASSNAGTGWTEAFFGQGTRLTVV.

The rearrangement joins TRBV10-3 to TRBJ2-7; the match to TRBD1 covers 9 bases. The CDR3 has 15 residues. V gave up 0 bases and J gave up 10 bases; unmatched junction bases: 10. Germline V gene data show CDR1 as ENHRY and CDR2 as SYGVKD. The CDR3 DNA is TGTGCCATCAGTGAGTCGCTAGGACAGGGGATCCATCAGTACTTC. Protein sequence: CAISESLGQGIHQYF.

In the case of this clone: This CDR3 is also generated by other DNA sequences in the sample. The chain links TRBV5-1 to TRBJ2-7; D is unresolved. Germline values: CDR1 SGHRS, CDR2 YFSETQ. The CDR3 contains 14 residues. Between the trimmed V and J ends, which lost 0 bases and 0 bases, there was a span of 7 bases. For the CDR3, the DNA is TGCGCCAGCAGCTTGGATCCCACCTCCTACGAGCAGTACTTC. The encoded protein is CASSLDPTSYEQYF.

This CDR3 is CASSQQTSLSSYEQYF. CDR3 sequence (DNA): TGTGCCAGCAGCCAACAGACTAGCCTGAGCTCCTACGAGCAGTACTTC. The chain carries TRBV14 and TRBJ2-7; TRBD2 matches 7 bases. The germline V gene encodes CDR1 SGHDN and CDR2 FVKESK. With V trimmed by 2 bases and J by 0 bases, 7 bases remained unmatched. CDR3 length: 16 residues.

The chain couples TRBV5-1 to TRBJ2-1; TRBD1 or TRBD2 may be the D gene (5 bases each). The CDR3 spans 15 residues. Between the trimmed V and J ends, which lost 2 bases and 2 bases, there was a span of 11 bases. The germline V gene encodes CDR1 SGHRS and CDR2 YFSETQ. This chain's CDR3 is CASSFGDGAYNEQFF. The CDR3 nucleotides are TGCGCCAGCAGCTTCGGGGACGGGGCCTACAATGAGCAGTTCTTC.

The V call is TRBV7-2, the J call TRBJ1-4, with unresolved D. V dropped 1 base and J dropped 3 bases, with 6 bases sitting between them. Germline CDR1 and CDR2: SGHTA and FQGNSA. The CDR3 runs to 14 residues. The CDR3 loop is CASSLGLSNEKLFF. CDR3 bases: TGTGCCAGCAGCTTAGGTCTTTCTAATGAAAAACTGTTTTTT.

The CDR3 loop reads CASSWSGIQETQYF. Written as DNA, the CDR3 is TGTGCCAGCAGTTGGAGCGGGATACAAGAGACCCAGTACTTC. The chain is built from TRBV6-6 and TRBJ2-5, with 7 bases fitting TRBD2. Germline CDR1 MNHNY, CDR2 SVGAGI (reference sequence). This CDR3 has 14 amino acids. Losses at the gene ends were 4 bases for V and 2 bases for J; bases not matched to a gene: 4.

The rearrangement uses TRBV7-9 and TRBJ1-3; maybe TRBD1 (6 bases). Trimming took 3 bases from V and 1 from J, leaving 10 bases between them. The CDR3 contains 15 residues. Germline assignment: CDR1 SEHNR and CDR2 FQNEAQ (reference sequence). The CDR3 region is CASSFAGVSGNTIYF. CDR3 bases: TGTGCCAGCAGCTTTGCAGGGGTTTCTGGAAACACCATATATTTT. Using reference TRBV7-9 and TRBJ1-3 for the parts outside the CDR3, the full variable domain is DTGVSQNPRHKITKRGQNVTFRCDPISEHNRLYWYRQTLGQGPEFLTYFQNEAQLEKSRLLSDRFSAERPKGSFSTLEIQRTEQGDSAMYLCASSFAGVSGNTIYFGEGSWLTVV.

This clone was counted between two and nine times. J is TRBJ1-1 and V is TRBV18; D uncertain. Germline V gene lookup returns CDR1 KGHSH and CDR2 LQKENI. This CDR3 is 13 amino acids long. Deletions cut 5 bases from V and 2 bases from J, with 9 bases between. For the CDR3, the DNA is TGTGCCAGCTCAGAGAGCGCAAACACTGAAGCTTTCTTT. It specifies CASSESANTEAFF.

This chain connects TRBV5-1 to TRBJ2-2; D not resolved. The germline V gene has CDR1 SGHRS and CDR2 YFSETQ. This CDR3 is built from 15 residues. V lost 1 base and J 5 bases, leaving 12 bases between the germline ends. CDR3 nucleotides: TGCGCCAGCAGCTTGCCACCTCATATAACCGGGGAGCTGTTTTTT. Encoded protein: CASSLPPHITGELFF. The full variable domain, its missing parts supplied by reference TRBV5-1 and TRBJ2-2, is KAGVTQTPRYLIKTRGQQVTLSCSPISGHRSVSWYQQTPGQGLQFLFEYFSETQRNKGNFPGRFSGRQFSNSRSEMNVSTLELGDSALYLCASSLPPHITGELFFGEGSRLTVL.

V gene TRBV6-5 combines with J gene TRBJ2-1; 9 bases fit TRBD2. This CDR3 has 13 amino acids. V trimming: 7 bases; J trimming: 2 bases; junction bases outside the gene matches: 0. Germline V gene lookup returns CDR1 MNHEY and CDR2 SVGAGI. CDR3 residues: CASTSGTYNEQFF. As DNA, the CDR3 is TGTGCCAGCACTAGCGGGACCTACAATGAGCAGTTCTTC.